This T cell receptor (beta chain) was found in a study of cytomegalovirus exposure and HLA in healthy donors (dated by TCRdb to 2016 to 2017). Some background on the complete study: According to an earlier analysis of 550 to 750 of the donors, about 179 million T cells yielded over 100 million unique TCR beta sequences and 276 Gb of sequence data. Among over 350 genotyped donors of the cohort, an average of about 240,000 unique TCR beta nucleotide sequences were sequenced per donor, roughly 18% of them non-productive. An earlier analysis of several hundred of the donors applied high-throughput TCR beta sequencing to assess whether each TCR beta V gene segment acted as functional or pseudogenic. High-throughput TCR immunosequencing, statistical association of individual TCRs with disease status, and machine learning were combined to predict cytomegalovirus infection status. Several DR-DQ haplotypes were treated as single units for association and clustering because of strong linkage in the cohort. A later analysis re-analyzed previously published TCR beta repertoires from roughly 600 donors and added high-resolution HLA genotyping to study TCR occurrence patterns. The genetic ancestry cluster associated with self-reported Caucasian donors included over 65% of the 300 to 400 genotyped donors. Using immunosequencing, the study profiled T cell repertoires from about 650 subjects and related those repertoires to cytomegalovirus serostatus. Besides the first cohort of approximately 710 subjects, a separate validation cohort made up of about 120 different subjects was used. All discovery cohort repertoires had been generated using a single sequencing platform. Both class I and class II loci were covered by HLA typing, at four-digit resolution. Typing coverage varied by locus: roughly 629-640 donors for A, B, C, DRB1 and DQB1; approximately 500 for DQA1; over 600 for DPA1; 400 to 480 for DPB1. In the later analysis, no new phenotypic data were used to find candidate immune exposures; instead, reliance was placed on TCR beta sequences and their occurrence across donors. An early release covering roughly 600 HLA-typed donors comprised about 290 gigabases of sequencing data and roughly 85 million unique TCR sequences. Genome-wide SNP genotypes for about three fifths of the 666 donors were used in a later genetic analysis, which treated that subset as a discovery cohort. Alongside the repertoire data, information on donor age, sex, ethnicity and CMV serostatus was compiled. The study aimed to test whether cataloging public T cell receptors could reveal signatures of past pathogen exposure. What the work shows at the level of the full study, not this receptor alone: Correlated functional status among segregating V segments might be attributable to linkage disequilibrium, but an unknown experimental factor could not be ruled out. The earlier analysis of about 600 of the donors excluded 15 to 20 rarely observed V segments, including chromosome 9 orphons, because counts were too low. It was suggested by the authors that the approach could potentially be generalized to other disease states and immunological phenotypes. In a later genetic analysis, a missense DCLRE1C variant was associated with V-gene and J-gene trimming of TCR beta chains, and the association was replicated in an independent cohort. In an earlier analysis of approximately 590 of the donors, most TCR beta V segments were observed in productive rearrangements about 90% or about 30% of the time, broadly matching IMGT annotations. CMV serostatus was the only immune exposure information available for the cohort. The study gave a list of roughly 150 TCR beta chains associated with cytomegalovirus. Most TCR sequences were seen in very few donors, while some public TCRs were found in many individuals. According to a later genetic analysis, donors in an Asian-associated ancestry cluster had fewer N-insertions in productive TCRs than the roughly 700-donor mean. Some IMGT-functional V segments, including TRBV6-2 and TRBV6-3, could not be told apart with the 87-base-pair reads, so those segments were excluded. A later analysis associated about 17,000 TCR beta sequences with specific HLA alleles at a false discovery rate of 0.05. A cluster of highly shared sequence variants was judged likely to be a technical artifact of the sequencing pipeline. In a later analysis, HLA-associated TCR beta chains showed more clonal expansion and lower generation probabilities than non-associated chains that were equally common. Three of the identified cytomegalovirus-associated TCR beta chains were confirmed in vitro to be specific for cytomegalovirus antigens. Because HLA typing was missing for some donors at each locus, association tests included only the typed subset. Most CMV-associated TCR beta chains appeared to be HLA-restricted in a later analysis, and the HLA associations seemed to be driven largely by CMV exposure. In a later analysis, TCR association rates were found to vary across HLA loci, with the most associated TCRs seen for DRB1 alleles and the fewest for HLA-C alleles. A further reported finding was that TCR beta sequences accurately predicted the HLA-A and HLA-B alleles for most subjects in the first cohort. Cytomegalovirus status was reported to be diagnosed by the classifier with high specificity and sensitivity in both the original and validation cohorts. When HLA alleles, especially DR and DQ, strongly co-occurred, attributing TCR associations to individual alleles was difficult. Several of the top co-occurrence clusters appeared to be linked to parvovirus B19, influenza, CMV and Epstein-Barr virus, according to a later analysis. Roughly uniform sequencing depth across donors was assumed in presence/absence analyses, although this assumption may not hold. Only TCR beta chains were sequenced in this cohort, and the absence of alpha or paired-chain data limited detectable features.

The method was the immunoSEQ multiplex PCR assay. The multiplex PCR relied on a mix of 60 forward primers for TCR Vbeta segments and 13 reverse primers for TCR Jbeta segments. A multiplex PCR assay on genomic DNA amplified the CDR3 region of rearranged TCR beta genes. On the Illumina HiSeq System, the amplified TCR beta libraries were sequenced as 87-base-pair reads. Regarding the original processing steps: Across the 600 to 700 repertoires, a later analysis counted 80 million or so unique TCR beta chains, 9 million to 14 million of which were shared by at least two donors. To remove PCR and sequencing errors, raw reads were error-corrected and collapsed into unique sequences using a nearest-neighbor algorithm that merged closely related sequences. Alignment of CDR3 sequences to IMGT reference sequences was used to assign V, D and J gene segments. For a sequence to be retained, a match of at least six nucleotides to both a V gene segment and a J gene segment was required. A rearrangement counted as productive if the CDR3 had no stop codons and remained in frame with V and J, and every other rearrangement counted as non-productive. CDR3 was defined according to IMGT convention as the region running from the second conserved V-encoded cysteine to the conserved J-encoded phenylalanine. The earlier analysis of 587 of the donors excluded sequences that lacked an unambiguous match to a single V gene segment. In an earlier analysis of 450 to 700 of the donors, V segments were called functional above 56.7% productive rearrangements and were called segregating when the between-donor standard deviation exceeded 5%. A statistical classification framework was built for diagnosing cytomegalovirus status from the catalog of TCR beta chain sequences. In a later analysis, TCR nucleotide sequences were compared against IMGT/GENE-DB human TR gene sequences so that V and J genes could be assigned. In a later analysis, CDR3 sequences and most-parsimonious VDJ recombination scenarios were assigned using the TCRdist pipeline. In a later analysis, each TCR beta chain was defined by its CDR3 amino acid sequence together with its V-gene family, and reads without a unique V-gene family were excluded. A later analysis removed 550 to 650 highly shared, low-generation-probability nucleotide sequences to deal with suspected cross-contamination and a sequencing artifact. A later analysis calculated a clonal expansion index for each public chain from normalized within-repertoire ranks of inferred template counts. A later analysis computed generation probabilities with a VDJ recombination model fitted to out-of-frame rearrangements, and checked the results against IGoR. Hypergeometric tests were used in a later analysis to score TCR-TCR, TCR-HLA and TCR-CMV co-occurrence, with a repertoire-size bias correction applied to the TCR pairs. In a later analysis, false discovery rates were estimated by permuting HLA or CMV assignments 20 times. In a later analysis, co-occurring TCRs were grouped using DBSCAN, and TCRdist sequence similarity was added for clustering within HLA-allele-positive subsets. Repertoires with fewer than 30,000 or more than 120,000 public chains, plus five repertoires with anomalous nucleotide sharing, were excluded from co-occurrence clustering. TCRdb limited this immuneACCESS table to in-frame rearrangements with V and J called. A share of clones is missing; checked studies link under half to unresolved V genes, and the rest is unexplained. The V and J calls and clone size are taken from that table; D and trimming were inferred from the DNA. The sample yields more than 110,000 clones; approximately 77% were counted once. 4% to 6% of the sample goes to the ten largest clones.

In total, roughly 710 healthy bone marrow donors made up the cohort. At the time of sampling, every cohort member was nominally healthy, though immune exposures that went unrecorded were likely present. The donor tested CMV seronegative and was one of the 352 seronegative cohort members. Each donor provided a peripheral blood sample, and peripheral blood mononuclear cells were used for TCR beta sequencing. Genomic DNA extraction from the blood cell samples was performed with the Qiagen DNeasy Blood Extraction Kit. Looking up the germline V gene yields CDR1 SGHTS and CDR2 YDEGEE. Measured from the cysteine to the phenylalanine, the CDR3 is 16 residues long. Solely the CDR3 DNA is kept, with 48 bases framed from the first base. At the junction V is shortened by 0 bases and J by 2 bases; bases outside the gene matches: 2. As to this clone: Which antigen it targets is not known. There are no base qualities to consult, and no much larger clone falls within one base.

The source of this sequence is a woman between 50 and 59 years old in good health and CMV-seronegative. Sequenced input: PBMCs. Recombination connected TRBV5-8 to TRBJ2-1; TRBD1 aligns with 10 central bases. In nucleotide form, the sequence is TGTGCCAGCAGCTTGGCGGGACAGGGGACCTACAATGAGCAGTTCTTC. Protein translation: CASSLAGQGTYNEQFF.